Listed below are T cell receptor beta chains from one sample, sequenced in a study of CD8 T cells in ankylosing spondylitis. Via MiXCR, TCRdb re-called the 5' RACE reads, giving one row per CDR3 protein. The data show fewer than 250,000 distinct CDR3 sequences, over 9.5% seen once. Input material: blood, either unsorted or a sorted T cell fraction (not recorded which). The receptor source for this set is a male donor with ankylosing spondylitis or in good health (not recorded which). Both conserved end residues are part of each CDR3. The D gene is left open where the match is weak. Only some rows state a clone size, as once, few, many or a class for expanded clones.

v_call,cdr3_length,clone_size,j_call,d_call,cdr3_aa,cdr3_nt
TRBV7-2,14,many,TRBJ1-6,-,CASSPLQGGSPLHF,TGTGCCAGCAGCCCCCTTCAGGGCGGCTCACCCCTCCACTTT
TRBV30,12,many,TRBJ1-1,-,CAWTEMNTEAFF,TGTGCCTGGACGGAGATGAACACTGAAGCTTTCTTT
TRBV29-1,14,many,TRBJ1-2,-,CSVEDFREEDGYTF,TGCAGCGTTGAAGATTTCAGGGAGGAAGATGGCTACACCTTC
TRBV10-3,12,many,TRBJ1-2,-,CAISDDGYGYTF,TGTGCCATCAGTGATGACGGCTATGGCTACACCTTC
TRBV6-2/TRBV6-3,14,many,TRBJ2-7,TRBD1,CASRGTGSSYEQYF,TGTGCCAGCAGGGGGACAGGGAGCTCCTACGAGCAGTACTTC
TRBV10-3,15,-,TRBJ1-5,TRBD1,CAISESSGGGQPQHF,TGTGCCATCAGTGAGTCATCAGGGGGCGGTCAGCCCCAGCATTTT
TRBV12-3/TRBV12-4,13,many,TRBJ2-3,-,CASSFVRADTQYF,TGTGCCAGCAGTTTTGTTAGGGCAGATACGCAGTATTTT
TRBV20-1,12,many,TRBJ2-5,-,CSAGDLQETQYF,TGCAGTGCCGGGGACCTCCAAGAGACCCAGTACTTC
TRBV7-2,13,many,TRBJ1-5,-,CASSPTVRQPQHF,TGTGCCAGCAGCCCCACGGTAAGGCAGCCCCAGCATTTT
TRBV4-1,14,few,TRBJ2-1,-,CASSQVAGYDEQFF,TGCGCCAGCAGCCAAGTGGCAGGGTACGATGAGCAGTTCTTC
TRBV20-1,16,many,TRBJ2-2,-,CSARLRATENTGELFF,TGCAGTGCTAGATTAAGGGCGACAGAGAACACCGGGGAGCTGTTTTTT
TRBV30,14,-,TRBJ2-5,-,CAWSVRGIGGTQYF,TGTGCCTGGAGTGTAAGGGGGATCGGAGGGACCCAGTACTTC
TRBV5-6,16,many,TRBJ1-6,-,CASSQMDGLGNSPLHF,TGTGCCAGCAGCCAAATGGACGGACTGGGGAATTCACCCCTCCACTTT
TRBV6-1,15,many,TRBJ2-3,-,CASSELPSEADTQYF,TGTGCCAGCAGTGAATTGCCTAGCGAGGCAGATACGCAGTATTTT
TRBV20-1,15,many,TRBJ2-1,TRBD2,CSADRTSGNYNEQFF,TGCAGTGCTGACCGGACTAGCGGGAACTACAATGAGCAGTTCTTC
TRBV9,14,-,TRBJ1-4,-,CASSVGVSNEKLFF,TGTGCCAGCAGCGTGGGGGTATCTAATGAAAAACTGTTTTTT
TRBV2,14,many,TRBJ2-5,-,CATGGTGRQETQYF,TGTGCCACTGGGGGCACAGGACGTCAAGAGACCCAGTACTTC
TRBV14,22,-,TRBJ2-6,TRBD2,CASSQVPGLGVLVVSGANVLTF,TGTGCCAGCAGCCAAGTCCCGGGACTAGGTGTATTGGTGGTCTCTGGGGCCAACGTCCTGACTTTC
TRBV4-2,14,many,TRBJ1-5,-,CASSQGGANQPQHF,TGTGCCAGCAGCCAAGGGGGGGCAAATCAGCCCCAGCATTTT
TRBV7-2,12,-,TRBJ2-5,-,CASSLGAATQYF,TGTGCCAGCAGCTTAGGGGCGGCGACCCAGTACTTC
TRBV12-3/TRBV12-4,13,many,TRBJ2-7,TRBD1,CASSTTGAYEQYF,TGTGCCAGCAGTACCACAGGGGCCTACGAGCAGTACTTC
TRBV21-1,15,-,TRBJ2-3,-,CASSPKGGGTDTQYF,TGTGCCAGCAGCCCGAAGGGGGGGGGCACAGATACGCAGTATTTT
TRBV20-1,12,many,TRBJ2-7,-,CSAKRSAYEQYF,TGCAGTGCGAAGAGGTCAGCCTACGAGCAGTACTTC